This T cell receptor beta chain was sequenced in a study of T cell responses to AZD1222 COVID-19 vaccine. Investigators merged groups given second doses at roughly 4 or roughly 12 weeks. General observations from the study: Per reports, nearly half of all spike-specific TCRs target regions that are unmutated in variants. All repertoire sampling was performed exclusively after the peak T cell response.

In the case of this clone: Its antigen is not identified.

Here immunoSEQ multiplex PCR was the method, and the copy in TCRdb shows in-frame clones only, minus some. The data show 250,000 to 300,000 clones, with 85% to 95% seen just once and around 0.5% held by the top ten. The CDR3 has 15 amino acids. V shed 8 bases and J shed 4 bases, with 18 bases lying between them. From germline, CDR1 is MGHRA and CDR2 YSYEKL. The chain employs TRBV4-1 and TRBJ1-5; D is perhaps TRBD1 (6 bases). The source was peripheral blood, collected 28 days after the second AZD1222 dose. This TCR was sampled from an adult who received the AZD1222 COVID-19 vaccine. The CDR3 protein is CASEPGGNGNQPQHF. CDR3 in DNA: TGCGCCAGCGAGCCGGGGGGCAATGGGAATCAGCCCCAGCATTTT.